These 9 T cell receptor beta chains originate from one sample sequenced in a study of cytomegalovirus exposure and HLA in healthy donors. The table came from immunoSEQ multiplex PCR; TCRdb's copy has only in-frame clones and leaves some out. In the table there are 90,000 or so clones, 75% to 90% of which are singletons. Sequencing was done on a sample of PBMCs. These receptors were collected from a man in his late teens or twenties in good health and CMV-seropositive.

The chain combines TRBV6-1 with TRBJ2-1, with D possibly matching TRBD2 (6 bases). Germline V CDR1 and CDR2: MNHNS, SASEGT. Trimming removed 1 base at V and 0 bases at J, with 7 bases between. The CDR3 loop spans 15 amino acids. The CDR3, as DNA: TGTGCCAGCAGTGAAGTCGGGAGCTCCTACAATGAGCAGTTCTTC. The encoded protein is CASSEVGSSYNEQFF.

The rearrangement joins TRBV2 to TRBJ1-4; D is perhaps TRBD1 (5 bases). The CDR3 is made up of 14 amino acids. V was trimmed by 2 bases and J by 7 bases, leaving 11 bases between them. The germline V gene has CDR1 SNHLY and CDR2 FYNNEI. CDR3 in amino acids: CASSEWRGTEKLFF. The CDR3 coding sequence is TGTGCCAGCAGTGAATGGAGGGGTACTGAAAAACTGTTTTTT.

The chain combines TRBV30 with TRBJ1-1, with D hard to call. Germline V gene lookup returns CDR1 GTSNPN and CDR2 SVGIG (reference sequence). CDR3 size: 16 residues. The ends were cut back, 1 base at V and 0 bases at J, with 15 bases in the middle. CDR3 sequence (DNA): TGTGCCTGGAGTGACCTATCTCCACCGTTGAACACTGAAGCTTTCTTT. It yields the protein CAWSDLSPPLNTEAFF. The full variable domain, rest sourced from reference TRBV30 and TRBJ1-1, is SQTIHQWPATLVQPVGSPLSLECTVEGTSNPNLYWYRQAAGRGLQLLFYSVGIGQISSEVPQNLSASRPQDRQFILSSKKLLLSDSGFYLCAWSDLSPPLNTEAFFGQGTRLTVV.

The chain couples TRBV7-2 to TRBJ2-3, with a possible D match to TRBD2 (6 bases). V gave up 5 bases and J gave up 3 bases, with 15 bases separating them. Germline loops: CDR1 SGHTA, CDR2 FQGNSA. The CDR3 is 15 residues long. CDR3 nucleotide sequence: TGTGCCAGCAGCACCGGACTAATCCAAACAGATACGCAGTATTTT. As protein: CASSTGLIQTDTQYF.

The CDR3 sequence: CASGKDRASGNTIYF. The CDR3 DNA follows: TGTGCCAGCGGGAAGGACAGGGCCTCTGGAAACACCATATATTTT. The chain couples TRBV6-5 to TRBJ1-3, with 8 bases lining up with TRBD1. CDR1 and CDR2 (germline): MNHEY, SVGAGI. The junction had 6 bases not matched to a gene; V was cut back by 8 bases and J by 0 bases. The length of the CDR3 is 15 residues.

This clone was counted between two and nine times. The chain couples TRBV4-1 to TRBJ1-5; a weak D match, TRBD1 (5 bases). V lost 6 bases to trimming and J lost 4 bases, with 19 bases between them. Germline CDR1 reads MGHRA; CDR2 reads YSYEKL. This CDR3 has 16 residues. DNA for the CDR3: TGCGCCAGCAGGGAGGTGGGGGGACTTGCTAATCAGCCCCAGCATTTT. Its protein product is CASREVGGLANQPQHF.

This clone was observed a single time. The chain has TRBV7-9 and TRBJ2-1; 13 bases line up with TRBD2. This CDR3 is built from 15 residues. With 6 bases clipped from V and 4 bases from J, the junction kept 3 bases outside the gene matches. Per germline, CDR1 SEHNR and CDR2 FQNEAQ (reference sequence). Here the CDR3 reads CASRKLAGGYNEQFF. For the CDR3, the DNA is TGTGCCAGCAGAAAACTAGCGGGAGGGTACAATGAGCAGTTCTTC.

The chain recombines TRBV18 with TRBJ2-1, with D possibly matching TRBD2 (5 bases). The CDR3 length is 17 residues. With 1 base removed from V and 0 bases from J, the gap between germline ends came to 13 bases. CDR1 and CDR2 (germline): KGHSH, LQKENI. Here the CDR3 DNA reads TGTGCCAGCTCACCACAATACCTGGGGAGCTCCTACAATGAGCAGTTCTTC. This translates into CASSPQYLGSSYNEQFF.

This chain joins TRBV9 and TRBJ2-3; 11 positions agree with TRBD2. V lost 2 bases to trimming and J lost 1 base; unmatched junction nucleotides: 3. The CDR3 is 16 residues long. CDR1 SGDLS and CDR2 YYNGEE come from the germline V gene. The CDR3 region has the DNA TGTGCCAGCAGCGTTTGGGGACTAGCGGGCACAGATACGCAGTATTTT. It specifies CASSVWGLAGTDTQYF.